This T cell receptor (beta chain) was found in a study of T cell changes during pregnancy in multiple sclerosis. The method was immunoSEQ multiplex PCR; TCRdb's version includes in-frame clones alone and lacks a portion of them. The table records about 62,000 clones, approximately 90% of them present only once. CDR1 is SGHTA and CDR2 is FQGNSA in the germline V gene. CDR3 length: 12 residues. With 5 bases removed from V and 5 bases from J, the gap between germline ends came to 7 bases. This TCR was recovered from a female donor in good health, enrolled as a control in a pregnancy study. The sequenced sample was peripheral blood, obtained in the second trimester of pregnancy. The gene calls are TRBV7-2 and TRBJ2-1; D unclear. CDR3 DNA sequence: TGTGCCAGCAGCATCGACAACAATGAGCAGTTCTTC. Residues: CASSIDNNEQFF.